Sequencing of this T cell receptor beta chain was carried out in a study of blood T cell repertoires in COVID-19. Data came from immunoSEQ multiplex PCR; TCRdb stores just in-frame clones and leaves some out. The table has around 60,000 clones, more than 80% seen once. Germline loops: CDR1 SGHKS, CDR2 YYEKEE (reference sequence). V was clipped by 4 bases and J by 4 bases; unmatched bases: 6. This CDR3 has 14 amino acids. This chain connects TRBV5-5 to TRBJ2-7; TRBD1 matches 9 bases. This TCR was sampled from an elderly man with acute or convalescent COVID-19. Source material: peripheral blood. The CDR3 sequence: CASSAGQGNYEQYF. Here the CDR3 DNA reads TGTGCCAGCAGCGCCGGACAGGGGAATTACGAGCAGTACTTC.